This record concerns one T cell receptor (beta chain) sequence. Its ends do not fully match the called genes, so a read error is possible. This specimen comes from a study of blood T cell repertoires in COVID-19. About the research overall: Samples taken during acute and convalescent COVID-19 were collected in the United States, Italy and Spain. The cDNA or gDNA used as material had been derived from T cells, B-cell-depleted T cells, or PBMCs.

Methods used by the authors: It was from reference gene primer amplification that nucleated cell counts were estimated. Assay: immunoSEQ multiplex PCR; the TCRdb copy retains only in-frame clones and omits some. V and J calls and clone size are as listed in that table; D and trimming were resolved from the DNA. In the table there are fewer than 350,000 clones, 65% to 90% of which are singletons. This CDR3 comprises 9 residues. Germline CDR1 reads MGHDK; CDR2 reads SYGVNS. The sequenced sample consisted of peripheral blood. This receptor was identified in a human donor in a cohort sampled during active COVID-19. The rearrangement links TRBV25-1 to TRBJ2-1; no clear D. DNA for the CDR3: TGTGCCAGCAGTGCCCCACTTATCTTC. Translation gives CASSAPLIF.